The TCR beta chain described here comes from a study of blood T cell repertoires in COVID-19. About the study: Samples taken during acute and convalescent COVID-19 were collected in the United States, Italy and Spain. T cells, B-cell-depleted T cells, or PBMCs provided the cDNA or gDNA that served as material.

Per the original data handling: Nucleated cell counts were estimated from reference gene primer amplification. Data came from immunoSEQ multiplex PCR; TCRdb stores just in-frame clones and leaves some out. D and trimming were read from the DNA, whereas the V and J calls and clone size are those reported in that table. The sample shows under 200,000 clones, roughly 84% of them seen only once. Germline-derived CDR1 and CDR2 are SGHAT and FQNNGV. With 5 bases clipped from V and 8 bases from J, the junction kept 17 bases outside the gene matches. This CDR3 comprises 18 residues. V is TRBV11-2 and J is TRBJ2-1, with 11 bases that match TRBD2. Material: peripheral blood. This TCR was sampled from a man aged 50-59 years with active or convalescent COVID-19. The DNA for the CDR3 is TGTGCCAGCAGCCGGCGATTGGGGGGACTAGCGGCCCGGGATGAGCAGTTCTTC. Residues: CASSRRLGGLAARDEQFF.